The entry below gives a single TCR beta chain sequence along with its context. Its target is not known. A universal primer site came from template switching; cDNA carried unique molecular identifiers. TCRdb reanalysed the 5' RACE reads using MiXCR and keeps one entry per CDR3 protein. The table has 310,000 or so distinct CDR3 sequences, 7.5% to 9.5% seen once. These data originate in a study of identical twins. Whole-study findings and limits: Analyses of zero insertions could, in part, be confounded by invariant MAIT and iNKT cells.

V was clipped by 1 base and J by 7 bases, with 13 bases between them. The V gene's germline CDR1 is LNHNV and CDR2 YYDKDF (reference sequence). This CDR3 comprises 14 residues. These data were also reused for a study on yellow fever vaccine responses in identical twins.

The source of this sequence is a woman younger than 30 in good health. The rearrangement joins TRBV15 to TRBJ1-1, with D possibly being TRBD1 (5 bases). Sequencing was performed on CD8+ T cells sorted from blood. The CDR3 DNA is TGTGCCACCAGCAGAGGAGAAGGGGCTGATGAAGCTTTCTTT. Its translation is CATSRGEGADEAFF. Looking up the rest from reference TRBV15 and TRBJ1-1 gives the full variable domain: DAMVIQNPRYQVTQFGKPVTLSCSQTLNHNVMYWYQQKSSQAPKLLFHYYDKDFNNEADTPDNFQSRRPNTSFCFLDIRSPGLGDTAMYLCATSRGEGADEAFFGQGTRLTVV.